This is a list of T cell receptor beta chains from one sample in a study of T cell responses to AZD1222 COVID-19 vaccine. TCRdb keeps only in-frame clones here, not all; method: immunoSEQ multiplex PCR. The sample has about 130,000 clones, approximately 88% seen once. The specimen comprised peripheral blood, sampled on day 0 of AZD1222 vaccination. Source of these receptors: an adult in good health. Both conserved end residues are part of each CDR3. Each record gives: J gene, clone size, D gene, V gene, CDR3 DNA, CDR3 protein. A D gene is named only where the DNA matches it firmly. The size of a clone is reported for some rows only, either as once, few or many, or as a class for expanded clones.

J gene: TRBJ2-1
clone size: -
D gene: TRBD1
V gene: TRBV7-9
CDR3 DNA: TGTGCCAGCAGCCCCTGGGACAGGGGGGACAATGAGCAGTTCTTC
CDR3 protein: CASSPWDRGDNEQFF

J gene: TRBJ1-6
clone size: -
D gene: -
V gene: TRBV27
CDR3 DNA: TGTGCCAGCAGTTGGGACCGCACGGGGAATTCACCCCTCCACTTT
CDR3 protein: CASSWDRTGNSPLHF

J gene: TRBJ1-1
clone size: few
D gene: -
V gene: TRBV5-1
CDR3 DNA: TGCGCCAGCAGCCGTCTAGGGGGGACTGAAGCTTTCTTT
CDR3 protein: CASSRLGGTEAFF

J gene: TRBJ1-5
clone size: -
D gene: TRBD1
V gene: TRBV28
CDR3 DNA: TGTGCCAGCAGTTCCGACAGGGGGCGCGATCAGCCCCAGCATTTT
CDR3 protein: CASSSDRGRDQPQHF

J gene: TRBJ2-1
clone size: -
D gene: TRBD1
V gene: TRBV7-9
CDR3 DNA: TGTGCCAGCAGTTTCTGGGGGACAGGGGAATCCCTTGTGATGGAGCAGTTCTTC
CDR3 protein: CASSFWGTGESLVMEQFF

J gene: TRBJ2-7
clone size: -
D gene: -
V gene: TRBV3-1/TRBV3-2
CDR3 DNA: TGTGCCAGCAGCCAAGGGCCAGCTCTCTACGAGCAGTACTTC
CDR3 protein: CASSQGPALYEQYF

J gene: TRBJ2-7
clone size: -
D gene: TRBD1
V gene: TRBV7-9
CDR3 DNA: TGTGCCAGCAGCTTAGGACGACAGTCGGGACAGCTTACTAACGAGCAGTACTTC
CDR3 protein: CASSLGRQSGQLTNEQYF

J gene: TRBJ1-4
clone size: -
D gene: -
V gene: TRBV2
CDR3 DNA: TGTGCCAGCAGTGAACAGACAGCAACTAATGAAAAACTGTTTTTT
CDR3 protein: CASSEQTATNEKLFF

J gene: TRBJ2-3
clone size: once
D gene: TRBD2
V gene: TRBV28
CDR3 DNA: TGTGCCATCCGCAAAGCCGGGGGGTCCAAAGATACGCAGTATTTT
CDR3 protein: CAIRKAGGSKDTQYF

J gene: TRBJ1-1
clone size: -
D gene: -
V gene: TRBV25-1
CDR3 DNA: TGTGCCAGCTTTCCTGGGGGAAGGGGCGGCCTTGCTGAAGCTTTCTTT
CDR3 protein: CASFPGGRGGLAEAFF

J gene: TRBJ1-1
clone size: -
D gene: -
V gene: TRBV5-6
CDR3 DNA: TGTGCCAGCAGCTTGGCGTCAGGGTACGCTTTCTTT
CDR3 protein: CASSLASGYAFF

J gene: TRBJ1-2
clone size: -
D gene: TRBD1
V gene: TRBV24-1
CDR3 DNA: TGTGCCACCAGTGACCCAGTTCGGGACAGACCTTACTATGGCTACACCTTC
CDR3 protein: CATSDPVRDRPYYGYTF

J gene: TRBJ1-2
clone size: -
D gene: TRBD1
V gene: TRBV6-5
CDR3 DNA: TGTGCCAGCAGTTACTCTCCCGACAGGGGGAATGGCTACACCTTC
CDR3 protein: CASSYSPDRGNGYTF

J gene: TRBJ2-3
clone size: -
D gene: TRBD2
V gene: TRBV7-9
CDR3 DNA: TGTGCCAGCAGCTCCCGAGGGGCTAGCGGGGGGTCCACAGATACGCAGTATTTT
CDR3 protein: CASSSRGASGGSTDTQYF

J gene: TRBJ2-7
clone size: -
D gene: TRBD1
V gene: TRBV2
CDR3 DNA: TGTGCCAGCATTATCGACAGGGGATCCTACGAGCAGTACTTC
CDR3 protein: CASIIDRGSYEQYF

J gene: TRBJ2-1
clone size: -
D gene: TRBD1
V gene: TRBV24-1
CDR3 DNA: TGTGCCACCAGTGACCACAGGGGACAATTCTATGAGCAGTTCTTC
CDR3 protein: CATSDHRGQFYEQFF

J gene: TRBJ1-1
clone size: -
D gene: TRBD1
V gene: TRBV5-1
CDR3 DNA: TGCGCCAGCAGCTTGGTAGGGACAGGGGCGACTGAAGCTTTCTTT
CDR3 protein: CASSLVGTGATEAFF

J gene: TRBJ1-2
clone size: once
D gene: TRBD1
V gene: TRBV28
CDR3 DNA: TGTGCCAGCAGCCGGTCAGACAGGGGTCGTACTAACTATGGCTACACCTTC
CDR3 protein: CASSRSDRGRTNYGYTF

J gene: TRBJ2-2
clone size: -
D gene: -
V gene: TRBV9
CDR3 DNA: TGTGCCAGCAGCGATCGTCCGACGAACACCGGGGAGCTGTTTTTT
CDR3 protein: CASSDRPTNTGELFF

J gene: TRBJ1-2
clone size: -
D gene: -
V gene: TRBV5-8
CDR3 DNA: TGTGCCAGCAGCTTGGTCGGCTCGGGCGACTATGGCTACACCTTC
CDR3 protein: CASSLVGSGDYGYTF

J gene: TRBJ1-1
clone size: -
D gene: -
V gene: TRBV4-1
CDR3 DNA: TGCGCCAGCAGCCCCAGGAGGGAGATGGGAACTGAAGCTTTCTTT
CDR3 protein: CASSPRREMGTEAFF

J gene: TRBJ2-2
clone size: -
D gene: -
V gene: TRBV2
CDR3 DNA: TGTGCCAGCAGTGATGGGCAGGGGGGGACCGGGGAGCTGTTTTTT
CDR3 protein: CASSDGQGGTGELFF

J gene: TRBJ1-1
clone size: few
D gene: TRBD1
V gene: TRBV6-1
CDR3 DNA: TGTGCCAGCACCAAAAAACAGGGGCCAGTCACTGAAGCTTTCTTT
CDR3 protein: CASTKKQGPVTEAFF

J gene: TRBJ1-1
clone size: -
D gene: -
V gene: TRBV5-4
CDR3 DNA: TGTGCCAGCAGCGGAAACGGGTTGGACACTGAAGCTTTCTTT
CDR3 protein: CASSGNGLDTEAFF

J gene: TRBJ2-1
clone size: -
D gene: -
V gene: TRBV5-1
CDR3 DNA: TGCGCCAGCAGCCCAGGCTACAATGAGCAGTTCTTC
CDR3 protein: CASSPGYNEQFF

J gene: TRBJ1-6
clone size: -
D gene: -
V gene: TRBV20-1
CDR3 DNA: TGCAGTGCTAGGGATCTGATAAATCTCCACTTT
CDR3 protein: CSARDLINLHF

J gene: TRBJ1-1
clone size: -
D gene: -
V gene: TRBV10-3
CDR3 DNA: TGTGCCATCAGTGAGCGAGGGGTTGAGAACACTGAAGCTTTCTTT
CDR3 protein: CAISERGVENTEAFF

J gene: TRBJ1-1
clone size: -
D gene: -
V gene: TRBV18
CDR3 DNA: TGTGCCAGCTCACCATTGAGTTTGAACACTGAAGCTTTCTTT
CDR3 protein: CASSPLSLNTEAFF

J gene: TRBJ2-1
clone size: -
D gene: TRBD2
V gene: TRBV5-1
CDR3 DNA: TGCGCCAGCCGCTCAGAGCGGGGGGGCCTGCATGAGCAGTTCTTC
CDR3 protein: CASRSERGGLHEQFF

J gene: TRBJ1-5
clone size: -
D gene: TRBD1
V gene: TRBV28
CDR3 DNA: TGTGCCAGCAGATCTAGAAAAGGGGGCAAGTGGGATCAGCCCCAGCATTTT
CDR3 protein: CASRSRKGGKWDQPQHF

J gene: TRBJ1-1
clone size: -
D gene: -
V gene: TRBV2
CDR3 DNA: TGTGCCAGCAGTGGATACGGGGGGGGAAACACTGAAGCTTTCTTT
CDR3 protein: CASSGYGGGNTEAFF

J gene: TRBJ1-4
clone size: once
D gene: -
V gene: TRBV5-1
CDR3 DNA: TGCGCCAGCGGCAGGAATTCTAATGAAAAACTGTTTTTT
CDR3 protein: CASGRNSNEKLFF